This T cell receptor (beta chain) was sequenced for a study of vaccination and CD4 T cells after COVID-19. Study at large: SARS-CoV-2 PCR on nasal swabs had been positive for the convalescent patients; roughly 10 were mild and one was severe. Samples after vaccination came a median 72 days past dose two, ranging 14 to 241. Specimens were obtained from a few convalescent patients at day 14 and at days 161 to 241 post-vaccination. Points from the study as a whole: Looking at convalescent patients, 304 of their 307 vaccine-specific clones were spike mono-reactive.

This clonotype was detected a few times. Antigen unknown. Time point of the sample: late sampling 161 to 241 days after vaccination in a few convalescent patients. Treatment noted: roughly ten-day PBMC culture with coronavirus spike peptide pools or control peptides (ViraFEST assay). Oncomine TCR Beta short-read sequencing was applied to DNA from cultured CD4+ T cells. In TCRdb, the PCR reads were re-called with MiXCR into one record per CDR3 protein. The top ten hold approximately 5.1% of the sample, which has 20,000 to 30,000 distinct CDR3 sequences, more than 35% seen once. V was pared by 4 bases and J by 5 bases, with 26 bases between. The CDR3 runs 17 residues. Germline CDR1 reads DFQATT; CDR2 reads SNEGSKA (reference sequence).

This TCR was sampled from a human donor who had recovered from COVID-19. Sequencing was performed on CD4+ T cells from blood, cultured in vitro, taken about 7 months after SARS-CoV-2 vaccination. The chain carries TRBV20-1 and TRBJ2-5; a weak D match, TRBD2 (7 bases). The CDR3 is CSAIGGGREVGSETQYF. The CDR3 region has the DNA TGCAGTGCTATAGGGGGGGGCCGGGAGGTGGGCTCGGAGACCCAGTACTTC.